The present entry profiles one T cell receptor beta chain with its context. What it binds is not known. Each gene name is a mouse one. Read coverage stops 1 residue before the CDR3 terminus; the germline J gene supplies the remainder. The table came from immunoSEQ multiplex PCR; TCRdb's copy has only in-frame clones and leaves some out. The table includes more than 45,000 clones, approximately 73% detected once. This sample is drawn from a study of tissue T cells after allogeneic stem cell transplantation. General study findings and limits: The study did not identify alloreactive or antigen-specific tissue TCRs, and some clones might be persisting host cells.

CDR1 and CDR2 from the germline V gene are NNHNN and SYGAGS (reference sequence). The CDR3 is made up of 15 amino acids. V gave up 3 bases and J gave up 0 bases; unmatched junction bases: 3. This sequence joins TRBV13-2 and TRBJ1-3, with 7 bases that match TRBD1. The sequence was collected from a pool of C57BL/6 mice in good health. The sequenced material came from sorted cells pooled from one or two spleens. The sequenced part of the CDR3 DNA is TGTGCCAGCGGTGGACAGGGAAATTCTGGAAATACGCTCTAT. The encoded protein is CASGGQGNSGNTLY. The entire CDR3 protein reads CASGGQGNSGNTLYF.